This T cell receptor beta chain was documented in a study of shared clonotypes between healthy human individuals. Terminally differentiated effector memory CD45RA+ cells were left out of the naive CD8 fraction, which was CD45RO-negative and positively selected for CCR7. Original handling: Quality scores were absent from the junction-only immunoSEQ sequences, so filtering differed. TCRdb's copy holds only in-frame clones and misses some; the assay was immunoSEQ multiplex PCR. The V and J calls and the clone size are those of that table, but D and trimming were determined from the DNA. The sample consists of around 650,000 clones, 95% to 97% of them appearing once. V dropped 8 bases and J dropped 8 bases, with 18 bases sitting between them. The germline V gene has CDR1 GTSNPN and CDR2 SVGIG (reference sequence). This CDR3 is built from 12 residues.

Input material: naive CD8+ T cells sorted from blood. The genes are TRBV30 and TRBJ1-2; D is unresolved. This clonotype originated in a woman younger than 45 in good health. CDR3 residues: CAVEPFGGGYTF. CDR3 DNA: TGTGCCGTCGAACCCTTCGGTGGCGGCTACACCTTC.